This record covers a single TCR beta chain. The data are from a study of human T cells and chemical hapten exposure. MiXCR, run by TCRdb on the RACE reads, gives a single entry per CDR3 protein. The table records approximately 97,000 distinct CDR3 sequences, 11% of them present only once. Time point specified: patch test 2, 6 weeks after DPC sensitization. Sample treatment: therapeutic diphenylcyclopropenone sensitization with weekly scalp DPC. The CDR3 is 15 amino acids. Germline V CDR1 and CDR2: SGHTA, FQGNSA. Trimming left V 8 bases short and J 4 bases short, with 21 bases between. The origin of this receptor is a woman aged 40 to 49 with alopecia areata. Some clones in this sample may be carry-over from other donors' samples. Here the sequenced sample was whole blood, taken in connection with sensitization to the hapten diphenylcyclopropenone (DPC). The V gene is TRBV7-2, the J gene TRBJ2-7, with D possibly being TRBD2 (7 bases). CDR3 coding DNA: TGTGCCAGCTCCAAGACGGGGGGCGAGGGGTACGAGCAGTACTTC. Translation: CASSKTGGEGYEQYF.